The rows below give T cell receptor beta chains drawn from one sample of a study of identical twins. MiXCR, applied by TCRdb to the 5' RACE reads, yields one record per CDR3 protein. This table has a few hundred thousand distinct CDR3 sequences, approximately 8.6% appearing once. The sample also formed part of further work on yellow fever vaccine responses in identical twins.

The sample comprised CD8+ T cells sorted from blood. These receptors came from a woman aged 18 to 35 in good health. The CDR3 runs from the conserved cysteine through the conserved F or W. Fields, in order: V gene, D gene, J gene, clone size, CDR3 protein, CDR3 DNA. A D gene is named only where the DNA matches it firmly. The listing skips clone size in some rows; elsewhere it reads once, few, many or a size class.

V gene: TRBV4-1; D gene: NA; J gene: TRBJ2-1; clone size: once; CDR3 protein: CASSQDGATFSYNEQFF; CDR3 DNA: TGCGCCAGCAGCCAAGACGGGGCTACCTTCTCCTACAATGAGCAGTTCTTC
V gene: TRBV27; D gene: NA; J gene: TRBJ2-2; clone size: NA; CDR3 protein: CASSRLGPDTGELFF; CDR3 DNA: TGTGCCAGCAGCCGCCTTGGGCCGGACACCGGGGAGCTGTTTTTT
V gene: TRBV28; D gene: NA; J gene: TRBJ2-3; clone size: NA; CDR3 protein: CAVALRGTSTDTQYF; CDR3 DNA: TGTGCCGTCGCGCTCCGTGGGACTTCCACAGATACGCAGTATTTT
V gene: TRBV12-3/TRBV12-4; D gene: TRBD1; J gene: TRBJ1-1; clone size: few; CDR3 protein: CASTSGQGEAEAFF; CDR3 DNA: TGTGCCAGCACCTCCGGACAGGGTGAGGCTGAAGCTTTCTTT
V gene: TRBV20-1; D gene: NA; J gene: TRBJ2-7; clone size: NA; CDR3 protein: CSADQPRGLSSYEQYF; CDR3 DNA: TGCAGTGCCGACCAACCGCGAGGACTAAGCTCCTACGAGCAGTACTTC
V gene: TRBV7-8; D gene: NA; J gene: TRBJ2-1; clone size: NA; CDR3 protein: CATGTQGHNEQFF; CDR3 DNA: TGTGCCACCGGGACGCAAGGACACAATGAGCAGTTCTTC
V gene: TRBV29-1; D gene: NA; J gene: TRBJ1-2; clone size: NA; CDR3 protein: CSVDEGGYTF; CDR3 DNA: TGCAGCGTTGACGAGGGAGGCTACACCTTC
V gene: TRBV28; D gene: NA; J gene: TRBJ2-3; clone size: few; CDR3 protein: CASSWTSSTDTQYF; CDR3 DNA: TGTGCCAGCAGTTGGACTTCTAGCACAGATACGCAGTATTTT
V gene: TRBV5-5; D gene: NA; J gene: TRBJ2-5; clone size: NA; CDR3 protein: CASSLGLTQETQYF; CDR3 DNA: TGTGCCAGCAGCTTAGGACTAACCCAAGAGACCCAGTACTTC
V gene: TRBV4-3; D gene: NA; J gene: TRBJ2-1; clone size: few; CDR3 protein: CASSQDPRENYNEQFF; CDR3 DNA: TGCGCCAGCAGCCAAGATCCCAGGGAAAACTACAATGAGCAGTTCTTC
V gene: TRBV3-1; D gene: NA; J gene: TRBJ2-7; clone size: many; CDR3 protein: CASSQGTVSYEQYF; CDR3 DNA: TGTGCCAGCAGCCAAGGGACGGTGTCCTACGAGCAGTACTTC
V gene: TRBV29-1; D gene: NA; J gene: TRBJ2-5; clone size: many; CDR3 protein: CSVDSWVGETQYF; CDR3 DNA: TGCAGCGTTGATTCCTGGGTAGGGGAGACCCAGTACTTC
V gene: TRBV4-3; D gene: TRBD2; J gene: TRBJ2-1; clone size: many; CDR3 protein: CASSQDWSAGGPNEQFF; CDR3 DNA: TGCGCCAGCAGCCAAGATTGGTCAGCGGGAGGTCCAAATGAGCAGTTCTTC
V gene: TRBV20-1; D gene: TRBD2; J gene: TRBJ2-1; clone size: NA; CDR3 protein: CCAWGLGGENYNEQFF; CDR3 DNA: TGCTGCGCCTGGGGCCTGGGGGGGGAAAACTACAATGAGCAGTTCTTC
V gene: TRBV20-1; D gene: TRBD2; J gene: TRBJ2-7; clone size: few; CDR3 protein: CSARNPGLAGEFLYEQYF; CDR3 DNA: TGCAGTGCTAGAAATCCGGGACTAGCGGGAGAGTTCCTCTACGAGCAGTACTTC
V gene: TRBV2; D gene: NA; J gene: TRBJ2-1; clone size: NA; CDR3 protein: CASTSTEGDNEQFF; CDR3 DNA: TGTGCCAGCACCTCCACGGAGGGGGATAATGAGCAGTTCTTC
V gene: TRBV18; D gene: NA; J gene: TRBJ2-3; clone size: few; CDR3 protein: CASSPGDSSTDTQYF; CDR3 DNA: TGTGCCAGCTCACCAGGGGACTCAAGCACAGATACGCAGTATTTT
V gene: TRBV7-9; D gene: NA; J gene: TRBJ2-3; clone size: NA; CDR3 protein: CASSPREFIDTQYF; CDR3 DNA: TGTGCCAGCAGCCCAAGGGAGTTTATAGATACGCAGTATTTT
V gene: TRBV4-1; D gene: NA; J gene: TRBJ2-7; clone size: many; CDR3 protein: CASSHLGNEQYF; CDR3 DNA: TGCGCCAGCAGCCACCTCGGGAACGAGCAGTACTTC
V gene: TRBV27; D gene: NA; J gene: TRBJ1-5; clone size: few; CDR3 protein: CASSSGVYSNQPQHF; CDR3 DNA: TGTGCCAGCAGTTCAGGGGTGTACAGCAATCAGCCCCAGCATTTT
V gene: TRBV11-2; D gene: NA; J gene: TRBJ1-1; clone size: many; CDR3 protein: CASSRISVWPFF; CDR3 DNA: TGTGCCAGCAGCCGCATTTCAGTTTGGCCTTTCTTT
V gene: TRBV11-2; D gene: NA; J gene: TRBJ1-1; clone size: few; CDR3 protein: CASTPFPGNTEAFF; CDR3 DNA: TGTGCCAGCACCCCATTCCCAGGGAACACTGAAGCTTTCTTT
V gene: TRBV6-1; D gene: NA; J gene: TRBJ2-7; clone size: few; CDR3 protein: CASSTLPRRDLSYEQYF; CDR3 DNA: TGTGCCAGCAGCACCCTCCCTCGGAGAGATTTATCCTACGAGCAGTACTTC
V gene: TRBV19; D gene: NA; J gene: TRBJ2-7; clone size: NA; CDR3 protein: CASSIAQGSEQYF; CDR3 DNA: TGTGCCAGTAGTATTGCGCAGGGCTCCGAGCAGTACTTC
V gene: TRBV7-8; D gene: TRBD1; J gene: TRBJ1-1; clone size: many; CDR3 protein: CASSSRDRANTEAFF; CDR3 DNA: TGTGCCAGCAGCTCTCGGGACAGAGCAAACACTGAAGCTTTCTTT
V gene: TRBV27; D gene: NA; J gene: TRBJ1-4; clone size: many; CDR3 protein: CASSDVAVEKLFF; CDR3 DNA: TGTGCCAGCAGTGACGTCGCGGTAGAAAAACTGTTTTTT
V gene: TRBV5-5; D gene: NA; J gene: TRBJ2-7; clone size: few; CDR3 protein: CASSAPGESYEQYF; CDR3 DNA: TGTGCCAGCAGCGCCCCGGGGGAGTCCTACGAGCAGTACTTC
V gene: TRBV7-9; D gene: NA; J gene: TRBJ2-5; clone size: many; CDR3 protein: CASSFREGGQETQYF; CDR3 DNA: TGTGCCAGCAGCTTCAGAGAGGGGGGGCAAGAGACCCAGTACTTC
V gene: TRBV20-1; D gene: NA; J gene: TRBJ2-4; clone size: few; CDR3 protein: CSARDLGASEAKNIQYF; CDR3 DNA: TGCAGTGCTAGAGATCTTGGGGCTAGCGAGGCCAAAAACATTCAGTACTTC
V gene: TRBV5-1; D gene: TRBD2; J gene: TRBJ2-7; clone size: few; CDR3 protein: CASSLFSGSSYEQYF; CDR3 DNA: TGCGCCAGCAGCTTGTTTAGCGGGAGCTCCTACGAGCAGTACTTC
V gene: TRBV4-3; D gene: TRBD1; J gene: TRBJ2-4; clone size: few; CDR3 protein: CASSQGRGLDIQYF; CDR3 DNA: TGCGCCAGCAGCCAAGGAAGGGGGCTCGACATTCAGTACTTC
V gene: TRBV7-9; D gene: TRBD1; J gene: TRBJ2-1; clone size: few; CDR3 protein: CASSPQGAYNEQFF; CDR3 DNA: TGTGCCAGCAGCCCACAGGGGGCGTACAATGAGCAGTTCTTC
V gene: TRBV7-6; D gene: NA; J gene: TRBJ2-1; clone size: NA; CDR3 protein: CASSRNFGTNEQFF; CDR3 DNA: TGTGCCAGCAGCCGCAACTTCGGGACCAATGAGCAGTTCTTC
V gene: TRBV12-3/TRBV12-4; D gene: TRBD1; J gene: TRBJ2-1; clone size: NA; CDR3 protein: CASSDLTGDSYNEQFF; CDR3 DNA: TGTGCCAGCAGCGATTTAACAGGGGACTCCTACAATGAGCAGTTCTTC
V gene: TRBV12-5; D gene: NA; J gene: TRBJ2-4; clone size: NA; CDR3 protein: CASGPVGMLIQYF; CDR3 DNA: TGTGCTAGTGGACCAGTTGGTATGCTCATTCAGTACTTC
V gene: TRBV7-3; D gene: NA; J gene: TRBJ2-7; clone size: NA; CDR3 protein: CASTPLGWGPYEQYF; CDR3 DNA: TGTGCCAGCACTCCCCTCGGATGGGGACCCTACGAGCAGTACTTC
V gene: TRBV10-3; D gene: TRBD2; J gene: TRBJ2-7; clone size: NA; CDR3 protein: CAISSTGTSSYEQYF; CDR3 DNA: TGTGCCATCAGTTCGACCGGGACTAGCTCCTACGAGCAGTACTTC
V gene: TRBV6-5; D gene: NA; J gene: TRBJ2-7; clone size: many; CDR3 protein: CASSFGTLYEQYF; CDR3 DNA: TGTGCCAGCAGTTTTGGGACTCTCTACGAGCAGTACTTC
V gene: TRBV7-2; D gene: NA; J gene: TRBJ2-3; clone size: many; CDR3 protein: CASRLTSFRTDTQYF; CDR3 DNA: TGTGCCAGCAGGTTAACTAGCTTCCGCACAGATACGCAGTATTTT
V gene: TRBV5-1; D gene: TRBD2; J gene: TRBJ2-1; clone size: many; CDR3 protein: CASSLDIAGAWDEQFF; CDR3 DNA: TGCGCCAGCAGCTTGGATATAGCGGGGGCCTGGGATGAGCAGTTCTTC
V gene: TRBV5-1; D gene: NA; J gene: TRBJ1-6; clone size: few; CDR3 protein: CASSLEGGPDSPLHF; CDR3 DNA: TGCGCCAGCAGCTTGGAGGGAGGCCCCGATTCACCCCTCCACTTT
V gene: TRBV29-1; D gene: TRBD1; J gene: TRBJ1-2; clone size: NA; CDR3 protein: CSVPPGQGFYGYTF; CDR3 DNA: TGCAGCGTACCCCCGGGACAGGGTTTCTATGGCTACACCTTC
V gene: TRBV4-2; D gene: NA; J gene: TRBJ2-2; clone size: few; CDR3 protein: CASSQEAWGENTGELFF; CDR3 DNA: TGTGCCAGCAGCCAAGAAGCGTGGGGCGAGAACACCGGGGAGCTGTTTTTT
V gene: TRBV5-1; D gene: TRBD1; J gene: TRBJ2-7; clone size: NA; CDR3 protein: CASSRGQAGSYEQYF; CDR3 DNA: TGCGCCAGCAGCAGGGGACAGGCGGGTTCCTACGAGCAGTACTTC
V gene: TRBV7-8; D gene: NA; J gene: TRBJ2-4; clone size: NA; CDR3 protein: CASSSISGQGKNIQYF; CDR3 DNA: TGTGCCAGCAGCTCAATATCGGGCCAGGGTAAAAACATTCAGTACTTC
V gene: TRBV7-9; D gene: TRBD2; J gene: TRBJ2-7; clone size: many; CDR3 protein: CASSSREGGTYEQYF; CDR3 DNA: TGTGCCAGCAGCTCACGGGAGGGCGGAACCTACGAGCAGTACTTC
V gene: TRBV30; D gene: NA; J gene: TRBJ2-3; clone size: NA; CDR3 protein: CAWSGGPWDTQYF; CDR3 DNA: TGTGCCTGGAGTGGAGGCCCTTGGGATACGCAGTATTTT
V gene: TRBV27; D gene: NA; J gene: TRBJ1-2; clone size: NA; CDR3 protein: CASSPAVNYGYTF; CDR3 DNA: TGTGCCAGCAGCCCCGCGGTTAACTATGGCTACACCTTC
V gene: TRBV27; D gene: NA; J gene: TRBJ2-5; clone size: NA; CDR3 protein: CASSLGRAGETQYF; CDR3 DNA: TGTGCCAGCAGTCTGGGTCGGGCCGGGGAGACCCAGTACTTC
V gene: TRBV2; D gene: NA; J gene: TRBJ1-1; clone size: NA; CDR3 protein: CANPPLGTEAFF; CDR3 DNA: TGTGCCAACCCCCCGTTGGGCACTGAAGCTTTCTTT
V gene: TRBV6-4; D gene: TRBD1; J gene: TRBJ1-1; clone size: NA; CDR3 protein: CASSDREGTEAFF; CDR3 DNA: TGTGCCTCCTCAGACAGGGAAGGCACTGAAGCTTTCTTT
V gene: TRBV28; D gene: NA; J gene: TRBJ2-5; clone size: few; CDR3 protein: CASRRAGFQETQYF; CDR3 DNA: TGTGCCAGCAGGCGGGCGGGGTTCCAAGAGACCCAGTACTTC
V gene: TRBV2; D gene: TRBD1; J gene: TRBJ2-7; clone size: NA; CDR3 protein: CASSESMGTGGFEQYF; CDR3 DNA: TGTGCCAGCAGTGAATCAATGGGGACAGGGGGCTTCGAGCAGTACTTC
V gene: TRBV5-4; D gene: NA; J gene: TRBJ2-7; clone size: NA; CDR3 protein: CASSPSGGGTSYEQYF; CDR3 DNA: TGTGCCAGCAGCCCCTCAGGCGGCGGGACGTCCTACGAGCAGTACTTC
V gene: TRBV10-3; D gene: NA; J gene: TRBJ2-5; clone size: NA; CDR3 protein: CAISESGEGTQYF; CDR3 DNA: TGTGCCATCAGTGAGTCTGGGGAAGGGACCCAGTACTTC
V gene: TRBV4-3; D gene: TRBD1; J gene: TRBJ2-7; clone size: few; CDR3 protein: CASSQDFLGTGYHEQYF; CDR3 DNA: TGCGCCAGCAGCCAAGATTTCCTCGGGACAGGGTATCACGAGCAGTACTTC
V gene: TRBV7-9; D gene: NA; J gene: TRBJ1-2; clone size: many; CDR3 protein: CASSSDSYGYTF; CDR3 DNA: TGTGCCAGCAGTTCGGACAGCTATGGCTACACCTTC